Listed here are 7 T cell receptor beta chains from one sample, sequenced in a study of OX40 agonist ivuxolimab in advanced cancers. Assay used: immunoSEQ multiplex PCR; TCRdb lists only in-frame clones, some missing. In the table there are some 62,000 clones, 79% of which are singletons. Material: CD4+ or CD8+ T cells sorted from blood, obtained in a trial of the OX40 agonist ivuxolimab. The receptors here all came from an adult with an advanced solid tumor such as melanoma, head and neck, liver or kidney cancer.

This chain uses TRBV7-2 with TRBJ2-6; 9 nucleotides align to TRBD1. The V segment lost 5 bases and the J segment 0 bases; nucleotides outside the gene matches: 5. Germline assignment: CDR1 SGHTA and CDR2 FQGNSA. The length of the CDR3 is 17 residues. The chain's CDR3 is CASSTSGQGSGANVLTF. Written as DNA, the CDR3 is TGTGCCAGCAGCACCTCGGGACAGGGCTCTGGGGCCAACGTCCTGACTTTC.

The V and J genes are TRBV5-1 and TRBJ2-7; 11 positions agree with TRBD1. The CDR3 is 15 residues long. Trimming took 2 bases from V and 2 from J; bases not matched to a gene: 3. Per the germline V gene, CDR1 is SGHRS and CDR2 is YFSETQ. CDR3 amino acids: CASSFGQGAAYEQYF. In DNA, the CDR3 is TGCGCCAGCAGCTTCGGACAGGGGGCCGCCTACGAGCAGTACTTC.

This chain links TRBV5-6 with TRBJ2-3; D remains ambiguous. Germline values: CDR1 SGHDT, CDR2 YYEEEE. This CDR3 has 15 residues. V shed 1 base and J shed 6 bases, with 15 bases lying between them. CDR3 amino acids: CASSLRTTLADTQYF. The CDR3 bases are TGTGCCAGCAGCTTGCGAACCACCCTCGCCGATACGCAGTATTTT.

The CDR3 loop is CASSYPGSQAFF. The DNA of the CDR3 is TGTGCCAGCAGTTACCCCGGCAGTCAAGCTTTCTTT. The chain has TRBV25-1 and TRBJ1-1, with D hard to call. The V gene lost 5 bases and the J gene lost 9 bases, with 13 bases spanning the gap. This CDR3 comprises 12 residues. CDR1 is MGHDK and CDR2 is SYGVNS in the germline V gene.

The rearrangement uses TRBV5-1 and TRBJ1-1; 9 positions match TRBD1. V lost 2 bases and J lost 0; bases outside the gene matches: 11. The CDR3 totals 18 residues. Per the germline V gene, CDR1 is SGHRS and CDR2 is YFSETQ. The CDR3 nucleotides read TGCGCCAGCAGCTTCTCCGGGACAGGGTATTTCATGAACACTGAAGCTTTCTTT. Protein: CASSFSGTGYFMNTEAFF. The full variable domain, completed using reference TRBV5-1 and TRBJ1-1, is KAGVTQTPRYLIKTRGQQVTLSCSPISGHRSVSWYQQTPGQGLQFLFEYFSETQRNKGNFPGRFSGRQFSNSRSEMNVSTLELGDSALYLCASSFSGTGYFMNTEAFFGQGTRLTVV.

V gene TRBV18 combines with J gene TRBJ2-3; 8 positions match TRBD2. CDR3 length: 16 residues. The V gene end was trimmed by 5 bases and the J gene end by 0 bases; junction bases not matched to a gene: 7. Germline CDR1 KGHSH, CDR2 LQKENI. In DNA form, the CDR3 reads TGTGCCAGCTCAGAGACCCCTAGCGGGAGCACAGATACGCAGTATTTT. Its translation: CASSETPSGSTDTQYF.

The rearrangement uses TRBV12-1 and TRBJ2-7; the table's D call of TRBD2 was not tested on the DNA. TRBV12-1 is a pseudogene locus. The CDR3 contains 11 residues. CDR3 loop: CASTVFYEQYF. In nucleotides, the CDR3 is TGTGCCAGCACCGTCTTCTACGAGCAGTACTTC.